These 32 T cell receptor beta chains came from one sample sequenced in a study of human T cells and chemical hapten exposure. Time point denoted: patch test 2, 6 weeks after DPC sensitization. Treatment specified: therapeutic diphenylcyclopropenone sensitization with weekly scalp DPC. TCRdb called the RACE reads again in MiXCR, with one record for every CDR3 protein. The data hold about 81,000 distinct CDR3 sequences, with roughly 10% observed a single time. The sequencing here drew on whole blood, taken in connection with sensitization to the hapten diphenylcyclopropenone (DPC). The receptors were sampled from a woman aged 25 to 39 with alopecia areata. Some clones in this sample may be carry-over from other donors' samples.

This clonotype was picked up many times. V gene TRBV3-1 combines with J gene TRBJ2-3; 11 nucleotides align to TRBD2. V lost 4 bases and J lost 5; bases outside the gene matches: 11. Germline V gives CDR1 LGHDT, CDR2 YNNKEL (reference sequence). CDR3 length: 17 amino acids. The CDR3 DNA follows: TGTGCCAGCAGCCCCCGAGGGCTAGCGGGGGGTGTAGATACGCAGTATTTT. This sequence encodes CASSPRGLAGGVDTQYF.

There are many counts of this clonotype. The V call is TRBV20-1, the J call TRBJ2-5; no clear D. Looked up from germline, CDR1 is DFQATT and CDR2 is SNEGSKA (reference sequence). Trimming removed 0 bases at V and 5 bases at J, with 10 bases between. This CDR3 is built from 13 residues. The CDR3, as DNA: TGCAGTGCTAGAGATCTGGTAGGGGAGACCCAGTACTTC. Protein: CSARDLVGETQYF.

This clonotype was found many times. The chain links TRBV5-4 to TRBJ1-1; the match to TRBD1 covers 8 bases. After removal of 5 bases from V and 4 bases from J, the junction contained 7 bases not matched to a gene. Per the germline V gene, CDR1 is SGHNT and CDR2 is YYREEE (reference sequence). The CDR3 sequence is 14 residues long. The CDR3, as DNA: TGTGCCAGCAGGAGGGACAGGCCATCCACTGAAGCTTTCTTT. Its translation is CASRRDRPSTEAFF. The variable domain in full, with the rest retrieved from reference TRBV5-4 and TRBJ1-1, is ETGVTQSPTHLIKTRGQQVTLRCSSQSGHNTVSWYQQALGQGPQFIFQYYREEENGRGNFPPRFSGLQFPNYSSELNVNALELDDSALYLCASRRDRPSTEAFFGQGTRLTVV.

This clonotype was observed at least ten times. V is TRBV12-5 and J is TRBJ2-1; no firm D call. In germline, CDR1 is LGHNT, CDR2 FRNRAP. The CDR3 sequence is 15 residues long. V lost 5 bases to trimming and J lost 0 bases, with 11 bases between them. DNA of the CDR3: TGTGCTAGTGGTAAGACTTCTAGCTCCTACAATGAGCAGTTCTTC. Protein: CASGKTSSSYNEQFF.

This clonotype was recorded many times. The chain couples TRBV18 to TRBJ2-3, with unresolved D. Trimming pared 0 bases from V and 11 bases from J, leaving 0 bases between. The length of the CDR3 is 9 residues. Germline V gene lookup returns CDR1 KGHSH and CDR2 LQKENI. The CDR3 loop is CASSPPQYF. The CDR3, as DNA: TGTGCCAGCTCACCACCGCAGTATTTT. Looking up the rest from reference TRBV18 and TRBJ2-3 gives the full variable domain: NAGVMQNPRHLVRRRGQEARLRCSPMKGHSHVYWYRQLPEEGLKFMVYLQKENIIDESGMPKERFSAEFPKEGPSILRIQQVVRGDSAAYFCASSPPQYFGPGTRLTVL.

The chain uses TRBV9 and TRBJ2-1; 10 bases align to TRBD1. V dropped 4 bases and J dropped 5; count of bases not matched to a gene: 6. CDR3 length equals 15 residues. Germline assignment: CDR1 SGDLS and CDR2 YYNGEE. The CDR3 spells CASSRAGTGDNEQFF. As DNA, the CDR3 is TGTGCCAGCAGCAGAGCTGGGACAGGGGACAATGAGCAGTTCTTC.

In its sample, this clonotype was seen many times. The chain links TRBV5-4 to TRBJ2-1; D may match TRBD1 or TRBD2 (6 bases each). The CDR3 runs to 15 residues. Germline assignment: CDR1 SGHNT and CDR2 YYREEE (reference sequence). Trimming left V 0 bases short and J 5 bases short, with 12 bases between. The CDR3 loop is CASSLVGGSNNEQFF. In DNA form, the CDR3 reads TGTGCCAGCAGCTTGGTGGGGGGCTCGAACAATGAGCAGTTCTTC.

In this sample, this clonotype turned up a few times. The rearrangement uses TRBV5-4 and TRBJ2-1; D unclear. The CDR3 sequence is 12 residues long. V lost 5 bases and J lost 5, with 8 bases in between. The germline gives CDR1 SGHNT, CDR2 YYREEE (reference sequence). DNA of the CDR3: TGTGCCAGCAGTTCTAAGCACAATGAGCAGTTCTTC. This translates into CASSSKHNEQFF.

The CDR3 DNA is TGTGCCAGTAGTATCGGGACCTCCTACGAGCAGTACTTC. Protein product: CASSIGTSYEQYF. This chain links TRBV19 with TRBJ2-7; tentatively, D is TRBD1 or TRBD2 (5 bases each). The CDR3 loop spans 13 amino acids. Germline V gene data show CDR1 as LNHDA and CDR2 as SQIVND (reference sequence). Trimming stripped 3 bases from V and 0 bases from J, with 6 bases between.

This clonotype has a count of ten or more. The rearrangement joins TRBV20-1 to TRBJ1-2, with a weak D call TRBD1 (6 bases). In germline, CDR1 is DFQATT, CDR2 SNEGSKA (reference sequence). The CDR3 extends over 13 amino acids. The germline V and J ends were trimmed by 5 bases and 7 bases, with 17 bases remaining between them. CDR3 nucleotide sequence: TGCAGTGCTCCACAGGGTGGTTGGGGTGGCTACACCTTC. Encoded protein: CSAPQGGWGGYTF.

The V and J genes are TRBV5-1 and TRBJ1-1; D gene uncertain. The CDR3 spans 16 residues. V was cut by 1 base and J by 0 bases, with 13 bases left in between. Per the germline V gene, CDR1 is SGHRS and CDR2 is YFSETQ. The CDR3 protein is CASSLTAGSMNTEAFF. The CDR3 bases are TGCGCCAGCAGCTTGACGGCGGGATCCATGAACACTGAAGCTTTCTTT.

This clonotype showed up many times. CDR3 sequence (DNA): TGTGCCAGCAGCATGTCCTCAGGGGGCCCCCTCCACTTT. It translates to CASSMSSGGPLHF. The chain links TRBV11-2 to TRBJ1-6, with 8 bases fitting TRBD1. The CDR3 loop spans 13 amino acids. Unmatched junction bases numbered 7, after V lost 5 bases and J lost 13 bases. The germline CDR1 and CDR2 sequences are SGHAT and FQNNGV.

This chain joins TRBV7-2 and TRBJ2-5, with D possibly TRBD1 on 6 matching bases. Germline lookup yields CDR1 SGHTA and CDR2 FQGNSA. Trimming removed 5 bases from V and 3 bases from J, with 16 bases in between. This CDR3 region has 15 residues. In nucleotides, the CDR3 is TGTGCCAGCAGCCTAGGGTTTGGGGGCAAAGAGACCCAGTACTTC. This codes for CASSLGFGGKETQYF.

This clonotype was observed many times. A junction boundary mismatches the germline segment, possibly from a read error. The chain has TRBV19 and TRBJ2-2, with D uncertain. The CDR3 contains 16 residues. Germline V gives CDR1 LNHDA, CDR2 SQIVND (reference sequence). The chain's CDR3 is CASSIYHDPNTGELFF. DNA of the CDR3: TGTGCCAGTAGTATTTATCATGACCCGAATACCGGGGAGCTGTTTTTT. The entire variable domain, with the rest obtained from reference TRBV19 and TRBJ2-2, is as follows: DGGITQSPKYLFRKEGQNVTLSCEQNLNHDAMYWYRQDPGQGLRLIYYSQIVNDFQKGDIAEGYSVSREKKESFPLTVTSAQKNPTAFYLCASSIYHDPNTGELFFGEGSRLTVL.

This clonotype has a count of ten or more. This chain joins TRBV7-9 and TRBJ2-5; no firm D call. CDR3 length equals 14 residues. CDR1 and CDR2 from the germline V gene are SEHNR and FQNEAQ (reference sequence). Trimming cost V 1 base and J 1 base, with 7 bases left between them. The CDR3 sequence is CASSLGYSQETQYF. CDR3 bases: TGTGCCAGCAGCTTAGGATATAGCCAAGAGACCCAGTACTTC.

In this sample, this clonotype turned up many times. The rearrangement uses TRBV9 and TRBJ2-2; TRBD1 might be the D (5 bases). The CDR3 has 15 amino acids. In germline, CDR1 is SGDLS, CDR2 YYNGEE. V was cut by 0 bases and J by 3 bases, with 9 bases left in between. Here the CDR3 reads CASSVEGMYTGELFF. The CDR3 DNA follows: TGTGCCAGCAGCGTAGAGGGGATGTACACCGGGGAGCTGTTTTTT.

Comment on this clonotype: A single base separates this from a much larger clone, so it may be a read error. V gene TRBV7-8 combines with J gene TRBJ2-7; 7 nucleotides agree with TRBD1. The CDR3 covers 14 residues. The germline V gene has CDR1 SGHVS and CDR2 FQNEAQ. CDR3 amino acids: CASSPGTVSYELYF. CDR3 nucleotides: TGTGCCAGCAGCCCTGGGACAGTCTCCTACGAGCTGTACTTC. Based on the CDR3 plus reference TRBV7-8 and TRBJ2-7, the full variable domain is GAGVSQSPRYKVAKRGQDVALRCDPISGHVSLFWYQQALGQGPEFLTYFQNEAQLDKSGLPSDRFFAERPEGSVSTLKIQRTQQEDSAVYLCASSPGTVSYELYFGPGTRLTVT.

This clonotype occurred many times. The rearrangement joins TRBV7-6 to TRBJ2-5; D remains unclear. CDR1 is SGHVS, CDR2 FNYEAQ, per germline. This CDR3 region has 14 residues. Trimming shortened V by 1 base and J by 1 base, and 7 bases separated the two germline ends. The CDR3 nucleotides read TGTGCCAGCAGCTTAGGGGGATTCCAAGAGACCCAGTACTTC. Amino acid sequence: CASSLGGFQETQYF. The full variable domain, with the rest looked up from reference TRBV7-6 and TRBJ2-5, is GAGVSQSPRYKVTKRGQDVALRCDPISGHVSLYWYRQALGQGPEFLTYFNYEAQQDKSGLPNDRFSAERPEGSISTLTIQRTEQRDSAMYRCASSLGGFQETQYFGPGTRLLVL.

This clonotype was seen a few times. The chain carries TRBV7-8 and TRBJ2-3, with 13 bases aligning to TRBD2. The junction had 10 bases not matched to a gene; V was cut back by 5 bases and J by 2 bases. This CDR3 spans 18 amino acids. In germline, CDR1 is SGHVS, CDR2 FQNEAQ. For the CDR3, the DNA is TGTGCCAGCAGCCCCGGGACTAGCGGGACTTCCATCACAGATACGCAGTATTTT. This sequence encodes CASSPGTSGTSITDTQYF.

This clonotype has ten or more counts. The chain uses TRBV29-1 and TRBJ2-5, with 7 bases aligning to TRBD1. With 4 bases clipped from V and 7 bases from J, the junction kept 12 bases outside the gene matches. This CDR3 is built from 14 residues. Germline V gives CDR1 SQVTM, CDR2 ANQGSEA. The CDR3 coding sequence is TGCAGCGTTGTTGGGGGACAGTCAAGATTGACCCAGTACTTC. This encodes CSVVGGQSRLTQYF. Looking up the rest from reference TRBV29-1 and TRBJ2-5 gives the full variable domain: SAVISQKPSRDICQRGTSLTIQCQVDSQVTMMFWYRQQPGQSLTLIATANQGSEATYESGFVIDKFPISRPNLTFSTLTVSNMSPEDSSIYLCSVVGGQSRLTQYFGPGTRLLVL.

This clonotype was recorded at least ten times. The rearrangement joins TRBV18 to TRBJ2-1, with 12 bases lining up with TRBD2. The CDR3 has 15 residues. After removal of 2 bases from V and 5 bases from J, the junction contained 1 base not matched to a gene. CDR1 and CDR2 (germline): KGHSH, LQKENI. In DNA form, the CDR3 reads TGTGCCAGCTCACCAGGGACTAGCGGGCACAATGAGCAGTTCTTC. Encoded protein: CASSPGTSGHNEQFF.

This clonotype has at least ten counts. The junction does not match germline at one end; this may be a read error. The chain uses TRBV7-9 and TRBJ2-3; D ambiguous. This CDR3 is 8 amino acids long. Germline loops: CDR1 SEHNR, CDR2 FQNEAQ (reference sequence). CDR3 DNA: TGTGCCAGCAGCCCACCTAAGTTT. Encoded protein: CASSPPKF.

This clonotype has a handful of counts. This chain uses TRBV5-6 with TRBJ2-1; D not certain. The CDR3 is 15 amino acids. Deletions cut 4 bases from V and 0 bases from J, with 11 bases between. CDR1 is SGHDT, CDR2 YYEEEE, per germline. Written as DNA, the CDR3 is TGTGCCAGCAGCCCATCAATCAGCTCCTACAATGAGCAGTTCTTC. Translating gives CASSPSISSYNEQFF.

Many counts were recorded for this clonotype. V gene TRBV7-9 combines with J gene TRBJ1-6; D might be TRBD1 (5 bases). The CDR3 extends over 15 amino acids. Germline V CDR1 and CDR2: SEHNR, FQNEAQ (reference sequence). V gave up 4 bases and J gave up 8 bases, with 15 bases separating them. CDR3 loop: CASSSGLAGDSPLHF. The CDR3 nucleotides are TGTGCCAGCAGCTCCGGCCTGGCGGGGGATTCACCCCTCCACTTT. The variable domain in full, with the rest retrieved from reference TRBV7-9 and TRBJ1-6, is DTGVSQNPRHKITKRGQNVTFRCDPISEHNRLYWYRQTLGQGPEFLTYFQNEAQLEKSRLLSDRFSAERPKGSFSTLEIQRTEQGDSAMYLCASSSGLAGDSPLHFGNGTRLTVT.

This chain uses TRBV29-1 with TRBJ2-3; D assignment may be TRBD1 or TRBD2 (5 bases each). Trimming stripped 5 bases from V and 5 bases from J, with 17 bases between. CDR1 is SQVTM and CDR2 is ANQGSEA in the germline V gene. This CDR3 region has 14 residues. The CDR3: CSVKRAGQEDTQYF. CDR3 sequence (DNA): TGCAGCGTTAAGAGGGCCGGACAAGAAGATACGCAGTATTTT.

In its sample, this clonotype was seen many times. The genes are TRBV6-6 and TRBJ2-4, with D perhaps assigned TRBD1 or TRBD2 (5 bases each). CDR3 size: 16 residues. V was clipped by 4 bases and J by 1 base, with 14 bases between them. CDR1 and CDR2 (germline): MNHNY, SVGAGI (reference sequence). As DNA, the CDR3 is TGTGCCAGCAGTTCGGGCTTCAGGGAGGCCAAAAACATTCAGTACTTC. Amino acids: CASSSGFREAKNIQYF.

The chain is built from TRBV9 and TRBJ2-7; tentatively, D is TRBD2 (6 bases). V was trimmed by 4 bases and J by 0 bases, leaving 8 bases between them. Germline values: CDR1 SGDLS, CDR2 YYNGEE. This CDR3 is 13 amino acids long. The CDR3 spells CASSPGVSYEQYF. The DNA of the CDR3 is TGTGCCAGCAGCCCGGGGGTCTCCTACGAGCAGTACTTC.

In this sample, this clonotype turned up many times. The chain uses TRBV28 and TRBJ1-1; no definite D call. This CDR3 contains 10 residues. V lost 9 bases to trimming and J lost 2 bases, with 4 bases between them. Germline assignment: CDR1 MDHEN and CDR2 SYDVKM. The DNA of the CDR3 is TGTGCCAGTGCCAACACTGAAGCTTTCTTT. This sequence encodes CASANTEAFF.

The table lists this clonotype with a few counts. The chain combines TRBV27 with TRBJ2-7; D gene uncertain. Germline V gives CDR1 MNHEY, CDR2 SMNVEV (reference sequence). V lost 4 bases, J lost 6 bases, and 10 bases lay in between. The CDR3 is made up of 12 amino acids. The CDR3 spells CASSSAWGEQYF. The CDR3 DNA reads as TGTGCCAGCAGTTCCGCCTGGGGCGAGCAGTACTTC.

CDR3 sequence reads: CASSSTTNTGAWAFF. CDR3 bases: TGTGCCAGCAGCTCGACGACAAATACAGGGGCCTGGGCTTTCTTT. The genes are TRBV5-4 and TRBJ1-1; 7 nucleotides agree with TRBD1. This CDR3 comprises 15 residues. Trimming removed 3 bases from V and 11 bases from J; junction bases left unmatched: 16. Germline lookup yields CDR1 SGHNT and CDR2 YYREEE (reference sequence). The whole variable domain, filled in from reference TRBV5-4 and TRBJ1-1, reads ETGVTQSPTHLIKTRGQQVTLRCSSQSGHNTVSWYQQALGQGPQFIFQYYREEENGRGNFPPRFSGLQFPNYSSELNVNALELDDSALYLCASSSTTNTGAWAFFGQGTRLTVV.

The chain combines TRBV29-1 with TRBJ1-3, with D uncertain. This CDR3 contains 15 residues. Between the trimmed V and J ends, which lost 0 bases and 2 bases, there was a span of 11 bases. Germline V CDR1 and CDR2: SQVTM, ANQGSEA. CDR3 nucleotide sequence: TGCAGCGTTGAAGATCTGGCGGGGACTGGAAACACCATATATTTT. Encoded protein: CSVEDLAGTGNTIYF.

This clonotype was seen only a few times. The gene calls are TRBV9 and TRBJ2-5; 11 bases are shared with TRBD2. Trimming removed 0 bases from V and 4 bases from J; junction bases left unmatched: 5. Per germline, CDR1 SGDLS and CDR2 YYNGEE. There are 16 residues in the CDR3. The CDR3 loop reads CASSVGLAGFRETQYF. CDR3 coding DNA: TGTGCCAGCAGCGTAGGACTAGCGGGGTTTCGAGAGACCCAGTACTTC.